The 3 T cell receptor beta chains in this list originate from one sample, sequenced in a study of shared clonotypes between healthy human individuals. Some clones are missing from TCRdb's copy, which holds only in-frame ones; the method was immunoSEQ multiplex PCR. The sample carries millions of clones, 90% to 95% recorded once. Source material: naive CD4+ T cells sorted from blood. As to subset: CD45RA+ positively selected. Receptors originate from a man between 18 and 29 years old in good health.

This chain joins TRBV2 and TRBJ1-1, with 10 bases fitting TRBD1. The CDR3 sequence is 14 residues long. V was clipped by 4 bases and J by 4 bases; unmatched bases: 3. Germline loops: CDR1 SNHLY, CDR2 FYNNEI. DNA of the CDR3: TGTGCCAGCAGTGTATGGACAGGGGGCACTGAAGCTTTCTTT. It specifies CASSVWTGGTEAFF.

The chain couples TRBV11-2 to TRBJ2-7, with D tentatively TRBD1 or TRBD2 (5 bases each). This CDR3 is built from 16 residues. The germline V and J ends were trimmed by 5 bases and 2 bases, with 19 bases remaining between them. Germline loops: CDR1 SGHAT, CDR2 FQNNGV. CDR3 sequence: CASSPLTKRGPYEQYF. In DNA form, the CDR3 reads TGTGCCAGCAGCCCCCTTACCAAGAGGGGACCCTACGAGCAGTACTTC. The complete variable domain, with remaining parts taken from reference TRBV11-2 and TRBJ2-7, reads EAGVAQSPRYKIIEKRQSVAFWCNPISGHATLYWYQQILGQGPKLLIQFQNNGVVDDSQLPKDRFSAERLKGVDSTLKIQPAKLEDSAVYLCASSPLTKRGPYEQYFGPGTRLTVT.

This clone has only one observation. V and J are TRBV9 and TRBJ2-3; a possible D gene is TRBD1 (6 bases). The CDR3 contains 17 residues. Trimming removed 4 bases from V and 2 bases from J, with 20 bases in between. Germline loops: CDR1 SGDLS, CDR2 YYNGEE. The DNA of the CDR3 is TGTGCCAGCAGCCCCGAGGGGTTAGGGGGAGTCACAGATACGCAGTATTTT. It is translated as CASSPEGLGGVTDTQYF.